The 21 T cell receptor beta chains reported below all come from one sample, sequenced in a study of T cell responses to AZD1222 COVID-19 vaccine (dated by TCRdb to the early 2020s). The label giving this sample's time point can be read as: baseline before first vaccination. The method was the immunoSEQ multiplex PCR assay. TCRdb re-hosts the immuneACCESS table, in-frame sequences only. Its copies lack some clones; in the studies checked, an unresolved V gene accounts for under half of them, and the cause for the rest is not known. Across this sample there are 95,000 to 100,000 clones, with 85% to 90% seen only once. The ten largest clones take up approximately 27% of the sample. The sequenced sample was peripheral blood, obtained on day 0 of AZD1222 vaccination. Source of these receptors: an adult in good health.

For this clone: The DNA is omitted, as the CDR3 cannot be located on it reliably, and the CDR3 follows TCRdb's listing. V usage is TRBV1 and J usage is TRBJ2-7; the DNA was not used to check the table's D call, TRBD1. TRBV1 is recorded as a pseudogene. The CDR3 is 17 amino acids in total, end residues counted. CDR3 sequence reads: CTSSQDVWAGGTYEQYF.

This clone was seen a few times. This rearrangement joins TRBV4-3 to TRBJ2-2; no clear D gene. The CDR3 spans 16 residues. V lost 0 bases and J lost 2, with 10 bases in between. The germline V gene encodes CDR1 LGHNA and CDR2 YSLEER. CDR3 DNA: TGCGCCAGCAGCCAAGAACGGAACTCTAACACCGGGGAGCTGTTTTTT. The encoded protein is CASSQERNSNTGELFF.

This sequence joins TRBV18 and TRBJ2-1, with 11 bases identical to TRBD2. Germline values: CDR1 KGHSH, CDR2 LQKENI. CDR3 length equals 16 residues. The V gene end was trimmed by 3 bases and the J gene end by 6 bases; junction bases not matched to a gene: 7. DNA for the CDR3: TGTGCCAGCTCACCGCCCGGGACTAGCGGCTCCAATGAGCAGTTCTTC. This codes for CASSPPGTSGSNEQFF.

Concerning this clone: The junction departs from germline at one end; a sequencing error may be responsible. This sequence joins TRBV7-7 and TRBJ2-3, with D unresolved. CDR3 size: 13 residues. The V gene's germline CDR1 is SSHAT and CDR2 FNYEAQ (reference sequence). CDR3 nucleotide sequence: TGTGCTAGCAGTCGTGAAGTCCCGGATACGCAGTATTTT. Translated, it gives CASSREVPDTQYF.

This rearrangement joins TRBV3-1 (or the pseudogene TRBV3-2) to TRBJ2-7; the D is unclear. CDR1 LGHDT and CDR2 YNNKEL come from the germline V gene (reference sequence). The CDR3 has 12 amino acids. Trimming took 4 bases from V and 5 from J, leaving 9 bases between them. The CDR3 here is CASSLRVDEQYF. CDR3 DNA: TGTGCCAGCAGCCTCCGGGTGGACGAGCAGTACTTC.

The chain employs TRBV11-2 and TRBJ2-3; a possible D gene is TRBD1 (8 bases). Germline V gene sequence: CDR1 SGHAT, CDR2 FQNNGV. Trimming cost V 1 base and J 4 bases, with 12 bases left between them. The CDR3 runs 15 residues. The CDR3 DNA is TGTGCCAGCAGCTTAGGGACAGGGAGGGCAGATACGCAGTATTTT. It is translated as CASSLGTGRADTQYF.

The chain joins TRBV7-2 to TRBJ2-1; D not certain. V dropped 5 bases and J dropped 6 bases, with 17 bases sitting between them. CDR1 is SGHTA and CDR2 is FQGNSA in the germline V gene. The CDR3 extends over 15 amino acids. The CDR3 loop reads CASSLAPAQRNEQFF. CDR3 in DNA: TGTGCCAGCAGCCTCGCCCCGGCTCAGCGCAATGAGCAGTTCTTC.

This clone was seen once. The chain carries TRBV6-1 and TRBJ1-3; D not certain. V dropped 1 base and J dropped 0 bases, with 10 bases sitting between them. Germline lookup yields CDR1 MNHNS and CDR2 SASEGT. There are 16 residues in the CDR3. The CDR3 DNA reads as TGTGCCAGCAGTGAAGAGGGCAGCTACTCTGGAAACACCATATATTTT. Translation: CASSEEGSYSGNTIYF.

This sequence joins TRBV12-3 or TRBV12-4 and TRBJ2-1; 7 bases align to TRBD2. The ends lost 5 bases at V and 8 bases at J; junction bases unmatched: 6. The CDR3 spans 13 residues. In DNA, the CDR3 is TGTGCCAGCAGTATTAGCGGGCCCCATGAGCAGTTCTTC. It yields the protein CASSISGPHEQFF.

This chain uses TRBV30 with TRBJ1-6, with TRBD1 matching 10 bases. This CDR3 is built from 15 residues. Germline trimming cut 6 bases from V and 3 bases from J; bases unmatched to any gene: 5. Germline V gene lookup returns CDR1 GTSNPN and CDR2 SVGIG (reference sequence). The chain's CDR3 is CACGQGGGYNSPLHF. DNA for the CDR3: TGTGCCTGTGGACAGGGGGGCGGCTATAATTCACCCCTCCACTTT.

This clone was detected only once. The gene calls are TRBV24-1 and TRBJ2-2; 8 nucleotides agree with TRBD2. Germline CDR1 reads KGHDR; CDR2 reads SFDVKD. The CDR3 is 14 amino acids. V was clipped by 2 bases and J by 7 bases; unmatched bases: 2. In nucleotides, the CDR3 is TGTGCCACCAGTGATTCCGGGACTAGCGGGGAGCTGTTTTTT. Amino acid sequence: CATSDSGTSGELFF.

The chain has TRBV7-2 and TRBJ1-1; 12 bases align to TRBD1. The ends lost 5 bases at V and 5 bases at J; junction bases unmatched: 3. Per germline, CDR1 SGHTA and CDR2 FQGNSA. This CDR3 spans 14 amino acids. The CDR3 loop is CASSTGQGATEAFF. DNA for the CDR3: TGTGCCAGCAGCACGGGACAGGGGGCGACTGAAGCTTTCTTT. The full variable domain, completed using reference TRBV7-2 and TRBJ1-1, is GAGVSQSPSNKVTEKGKDVELRCDPISGHTALYWYRQSLGQGLEFLIYFQGNSAPDKSGLPSDRFSAERTGGSVSTLTIQRTQQEDSAVYLCASSTGQGATEAFFGQGTRLTVV.

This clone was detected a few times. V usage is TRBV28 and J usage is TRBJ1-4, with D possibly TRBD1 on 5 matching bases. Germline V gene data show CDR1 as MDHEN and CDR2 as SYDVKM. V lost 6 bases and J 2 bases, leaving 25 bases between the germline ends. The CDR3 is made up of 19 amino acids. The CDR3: CASSPAKTGTRFTNEKLFF. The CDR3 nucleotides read TGTGCCAGCAGCCCGGCCAAGACGGGGACTCGATTTACTAATGAAAAACTGTTTTTT.

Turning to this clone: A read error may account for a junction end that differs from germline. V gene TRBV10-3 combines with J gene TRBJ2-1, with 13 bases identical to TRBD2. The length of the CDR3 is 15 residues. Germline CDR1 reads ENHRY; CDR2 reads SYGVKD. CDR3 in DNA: TGTGCCATCACTGAGAGACTAGCGGGAGGTCAAGAGCAGTTCTTC. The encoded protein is CAITERLAGGQEQFF.

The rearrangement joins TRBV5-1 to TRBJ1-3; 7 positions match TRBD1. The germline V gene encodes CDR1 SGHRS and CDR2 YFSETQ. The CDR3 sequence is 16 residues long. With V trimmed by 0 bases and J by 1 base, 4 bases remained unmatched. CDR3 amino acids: CASSLGDRGSGNTIYF. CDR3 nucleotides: TGCGCCAGCAGCTTGGGGGACAGAGGATCTGGAAACACCATATATTTT.

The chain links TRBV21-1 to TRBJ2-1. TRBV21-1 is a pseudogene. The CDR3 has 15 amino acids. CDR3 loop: CASSKEGVGVGQQFF. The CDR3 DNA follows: TGTGCCAGCAGCAAAGAGGGAGTGGGGGTAGGGCAGCAGTTCTTC.

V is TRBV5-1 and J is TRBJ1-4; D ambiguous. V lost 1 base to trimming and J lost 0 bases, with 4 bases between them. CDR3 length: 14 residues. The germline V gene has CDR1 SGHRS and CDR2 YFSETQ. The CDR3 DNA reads TGCGCCAGCAGCTTGTCTTCAACTAATGAAAAACTGTTTTTT. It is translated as CASSLSSTNEKLFF.

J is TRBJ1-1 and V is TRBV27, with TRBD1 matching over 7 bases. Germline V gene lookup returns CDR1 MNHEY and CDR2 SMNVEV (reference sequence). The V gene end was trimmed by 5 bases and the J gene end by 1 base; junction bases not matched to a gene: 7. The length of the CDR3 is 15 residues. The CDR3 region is CASSRGDRQNTEAFF. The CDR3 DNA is TGTGCCAGCAGTCGGGGGGACAGACAGAACACTGAAGCTTTCTTT.

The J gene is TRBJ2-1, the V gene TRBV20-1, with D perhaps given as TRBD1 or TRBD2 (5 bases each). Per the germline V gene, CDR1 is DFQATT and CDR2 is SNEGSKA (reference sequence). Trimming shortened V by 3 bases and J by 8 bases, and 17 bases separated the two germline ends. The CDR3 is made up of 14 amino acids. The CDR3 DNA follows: TGCAGTGCTAGTTCCTCTCCCGGGACCCATGAGCAGTTCTTC. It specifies CSASSSPGTHEQFF.

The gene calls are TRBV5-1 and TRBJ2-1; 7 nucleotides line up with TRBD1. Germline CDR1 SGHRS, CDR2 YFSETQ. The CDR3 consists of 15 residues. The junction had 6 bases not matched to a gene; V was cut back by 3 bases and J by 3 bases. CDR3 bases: TGCGCCAGCAGCTCTTCCGGGACAGACTACAATGAGCAGTTCTTC. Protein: CASSSSGTDYNEQFF.

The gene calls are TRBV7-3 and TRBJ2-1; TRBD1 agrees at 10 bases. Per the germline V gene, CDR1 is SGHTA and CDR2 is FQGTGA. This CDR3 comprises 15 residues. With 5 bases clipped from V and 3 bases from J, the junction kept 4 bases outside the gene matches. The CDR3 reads CASSRQGASYNEQFF. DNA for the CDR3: TGTGCCAGCAGCCGACAGGGGGCAAGCTACAATGAGCAGTTCTTC.